This T cell receptor (beta chain) was recorded in a study of T cells in Graves' hyperthyroidism and ophthalmopathy. Whole-study results and caveats: Among thyroid clonotypes expanded above 0.001, most also appeared in blood.

This clonotype was recorded at least ten times. Its antigen is as yet unknown. Using 10 ml of fresh peripheral blood, PBMCs were prepared. The CDR3 regions of TCR beta were amplified from RNA transcripts. HTBI primers were employed in a first-round RT-PCR of the TCR CDR3. In TCRdb, the multiplex PCR reads were re-called with MiXCR into one record per CDR3 protein. In the table there are almost 600,000 distinct CDR3 sequences, 14% of which are singletons. The source is a woman aged 25 to 39 with Graves' hyperthyroidism that later progressed to Graves' ophthalmopathy. Sequencing was carried out using blood.

The CDR3 DNA follows: TGTGCCAGCAGTCGGACAGGGTCAGGAGAGTCCTACGAGCAGTACTTC. Translation gives CASSRTGSGESYEQYF. The chain employs TRBV28 and TRBJ2-7; 8 bases align to TRBD1. This CDR3 comprises 16 residues. V lost 5 bases, J lost 1 base, and 10 bases stayed unmatched. Germline V gene sequence: CDR1 MDHEN, CDR2 SYDVKM. Variable domain in full (rest from reference TRBV28 and TRBJ2-7): DVKVTQSSRYLVKRTGEKVFLECVQDMDHENMFWYRQDPGLGLRLIYFSYDVKMKEKGDIPEGYSVSREKKERFSLILESASTNQTSMYLCASSRTGSGESYEQYFGPGTRLTVT.